This TCR beta chain emerged from a study of identifying expanded T cells in peripheral blood. Method: immunoSEQ multiplex PCR; TCRdb's copy keeps in-frame clones and lacks some. The repertoire holds around 120,000 clones, with roughly 84% as singletons. The TCR was taken from a person aged 18 to 70 in good health. Sample: blood.

CDR3 sequence: CASSYSSSTGQYF. Written as DNA, the CDR3 is TGTGCCAGCAGTTACTCGAGCAGCACGGGGCAGTACTTC. V is TRBV6-6 and J is TRBJ2-7, with D unclear. This CDR3 spans 13 amino acids. The germline V gene encodes CDR1 MNHNY and CDR2 SVGAGI (reference sequence). V lost 0 bases and J 9 bases, leaving 12 bases between the germline ends.